A single sample is the source of the 9 T cell receptor beta chains below, sequenced in a study of blood T cell repertoires in COVID-19 (dated by TCRdb to 2019 to 2021). The method behind the library was the immunoSEQ multiplex PCR assay. Drawn from immuneACCESS, this table holds only the in-frame rearrangements with V and J called that TCRdb kept. Clones are partly lost; checked studies trace under half to an unresolved V gene and leave the rest unexplained. Recorded for this sample are 240,000 or so clones; 75% to 85% of them occurred a single time. The top ten constitute approximately 13% of the sample. The sequenced sample consisted of peripheral blood. The receptors shown here come from a woman aged 55-75 years with active or convalescent COVID-19.

This chain links TRBV20-1 with TRBJ1-1, with D possibly matching TRBD1 (5 bases). Between the trimmed V and J ends, which lost 6 bases and 9 bases, there was a span of 14 bases. This CDR3 is built from 11 residues. The germline V gene encodes CDR1 DFQATT and CDR2 SNEGSKA (reference sequence). CDR3 in DNA: TGCAGTGCCTTGCTGGACACCCAAGCTTTCTTT. It is translated as CSALLDTQAFF.

The chain links TRBV27 to TRBJ1-4; D perhaps matches TRBD1 (5 bases). V lost 5 bases, J lost 4 bases, and 14 bases lay in between. The CDR3 loop spans 15 amino acids. In germline, CDR1 is MNHEY, CDR2 SMNVEV (reference sequence). CDR3 coding DNA: TGTGCCAGCAGTATTATCACGGGGGGTAATGAAAAACTGTTTTTT. Protein product: CASSIITGGNEKLFF.

The chain employs TRBV3-1 (or the pseudogene TRBV3-2) and TRBJ2-7; D ambiguous. Germline V gives CDR1 LGHDT, CDR2 YNNKEL (reference sequence). CDR3 length: 14 residues. Trimming took 3 bases from V and 0 from J, leaving 9 bases between them. CDR3 amino acids: CASSQAVGSYEQYF. The CDR3 bases are TGTGCCAGCAGCCAGGCGGTGGGCTCCTACGAGCAGTACTTC.

The chain carries TRBV6-4 and TRBJ2-2; tentatively, D is TRBD1 (5 bases). The V end lost 8 bases, the J end lost 3 bases, and 10 bases lay between the germline ends. CDR1 and CDR2 from the germline V gene are MRHNA and SNTAGT. The CDR3 totals 13 residues. The CDR3 is CASRWGDTGELFF. The CDR3, as DNA: TGTGCCAGCCGTTGGGGCGACACCGGGGAGCTGTTTTTT.

The genes are TRBV27 and TRBJ2-7, with D possibly matching TRBD2 (6 bases). V lost 5 bases, J lost 0 bases, and 17 bases lay in between. Germline V CDR1 and CDR2: MNHEY, SMNVEV (reference sequence). This CDR3 region has 16 residues. Written as DNA, the CDR3 is TGTGCCAGCAGTCCCCGGAGGCTAGCGTTCTCCTACGAGCAGTACTTC. This encodes CASSPRRLAFSYEQYF.

The rearrangement uses TRBV2 and TRBJ1-3, with TRBD1 identical over 7 bases. After removal of 8 bases from V and 4 bases from J, the junction contained 8 bases not matched to a gene. This CDR3 has 14 amino acids. Germline-derived CDR1 and CDR2 are SNHLY and FYNNEI. CDR3 sequence: CASLLGGQGNTIYF. The DNA of the CDR3 is TGTGCCAGCTTGCTCGGGGGACAGGGAAACACCATATATTTT. The variable domain in full, completed from reference TRBV2 and TRBJ1-3, reads EPEVTQTPSHQVTQMGQEVILRCVPISNHLYFYWYRQILGQKVEFLVSFYNNEISEKSEIFDDQFSVERPDGSNFTLKIRSTKLEDSAMYFCASLLGGQGNTIYFGEGSWLTVV.

The chain employs TRBV28 and TRBJ1-2; 8 bases fit TRBD1. V dropped 3 bases and J dropped 8; count of bases not matched to a gene: 8. Germline V gene lookup returns CDR1 MDHEN and CDR2 SYDVKM. The CDR3 contains 14 residues. CDR3 protein: CASSLTADRGGYTF. CDR3 DNA sequence: TGTGCCAGCAGTTTGACGGCTGACAGGGGCGGCTACACCTTC.

V usage is TRBV19 and J usage is TRBJ1-1, with 8 bases lining up with TRBD1. Germline V gene lookup returns CDR1 LNHDA and CDR2 SQIVND (reference sequence). V shed 5 bases, J shed 4 bases, and the junction held 9 bases outside the gene matches. The CDR3 is 15 residues long. CDR3 coding DNA: TGTGCCAGTAGTGCGACAGGGGCGGGGGTCACTGAAGCTTTCTTT. As protein: CASSATGAGVTEAFF.

This chain uses TRBV7-2 with TRBJ2-7; 11 bases agree with TRBD2. V was pared by 9 bases and J by 2 bases, with 3 bases of the junction left unmatched. Germline V gene sequence: CDR1 SGHTA, CDR2 FQGNSA. This CDR3 contains 13 residues. CDR3 sequence reads: CASSGGVTYEQYF. CDR3 coding DNA: TGTGCCAGTAGCGGGGGGGTCACCTACGAGCAGTACTTC.